The sequence of this T cell receptor (beta chain) was determined in a study of blood T cell repertoires in COVID-19. The wider study: The samples span acute and convalescent COVID-19 from the United States, Italy and Spain.

Trimming removed 5 bases at V and 1 base at J, with 19 bases between. The germline V gene encodes CDR1 LNHDA and CDR2 SQIVND (reference sequence). The CDR3 contains 17 residues. As processed by the authors: Researchers report that nucleated cell counts were estimated from reference gene primer amplification. Measured with immunoSEQ multiplex PCR; TCRdb has only the in-frame clones, and not every one. The D gene and trimming were derived from the DNA, and the V and J assignments and clone size from that table. The sample yields 150,000 to 250,000 clones, about four fifths seen once. Participant age was roughly 18 to 95 years, and participants resided in roughly 24 US areas.

The TCR originated in a man in his forties or fifties who had recovered from COVID-19. The V call is TRBV19, the J call TRBJ2-3; D perhaps matches TRBD2 (5 bases). The sample comprised PBMCs or T cells enriched from blood (not recorded which). The CDR3 reads CASSFRVRVRGTDTQYF. The CDR3 DNA follows: TGTGCCAGTAGTTTCCGGGTCCGAGTGCGGGGCACAGATACGCAGTATTTT.